This entry concerns a single T cell receptor beta chain. Its antigen remains undetermined. No base-level quality is on record; no much larger clone is a single base apart. The donors belonged to the validation cohort of about 130 subjects, which was separate from the 666-subject first cohort. The library was made by the immunoSEQ multiplex PCR assay. As for the original processing: A statistical classification framework was built to diagnose cytomegalovirus status from the catalog of TCR beta chain sequences. TCRdb provides this immuneACCESS table in a form limited to in-frame rearrangements. Some clones are lacking; in checked studies, under half of them reflect an unresolved V gene, and why the rest are absent is not known. Clone size and the V and J calls come from that table; the DNA yielded D and trimming. Recorded for this sample are about 130,000 clones; 94% of them occurred a single time. The leading ten clones occupy roughly 1.9% of the sample.

The CDR3 contains 13 residues, cysteine and phenylalanine counted. This entry keeps only the CDR3 DNA: 39 bases, framed from base 1. Compared with germline, V lacks 6 bases and J lacks 1 base; bases without a gene match: 2. In the germline V gene (reference sequence), CDR1 corresponds to MNHEY and CDR2 to SMNVEV. This entry belongs to a study of cytomegalovirus exposure and HLA in healthy donors (dated by TCRdb to about 2017). About the full investigation: According to a later analysis, one platform produced both the 100 to 150 validation repertoires and the 666 repertoires of the first cohort. To predict cytomegalovirus infection status, the study combined high-throughput TCR immunosequencing, statistical association of individual TCRs with disease status, and machine learning. Along with the approximately 650-subject first cohort, a separate validation cohort of 120 different subjects was used. The study aimed to test whether signatures of past pathogen exposure could be identified by cataloging public T cell receptors. The full study reports these points: The classifier was reported to diagnose cytomegalovirus status with high specificity and sensitivity in both the original and validation cohorts. According to the authors, the approach could potentially be generalized to other disease states and immunological phenotypes. All 120 repertoires were used to score co-occurrence in the validation cohort in a later analysis, because that analysis had no HLA typing for the cohort. In vitro tests confirmed that a few of the cytomegalovirus-associated TCR beta chains recognize cytomegalovirus antigens. Across donors, most TCR sequences were observed very rarely, whereas some public TCRs were present in many individuals. A total of 150 to 200 TCR beta chains were listed by the study as associated with cytomegalovirus. Of the cluster scores, roughly 95% were above 0 in a later analysis, which found that TCRs clustered in the first cohort also tended to co-occur in the 95 to 150 validation repertoires.

Sequencing was carried out using PBMCs. The source is a man between 18 and 29 years old in good health and CMV-seropositive. The chain is encoded by TRBV27 joined to TRBJ2-7; TRBD2 lines up with 8 middle nucleotides. The encoded CDR3 is CASRLAASYEQYF. In nucleotide form, the sequence is TGTGCCAGCAGACTAGCGGCATCCTACGAGCAGTACTTC.